The 23 T cell receptor beta chains given below trace back to one sample, sequenced in a study of T cells in Graves' hyperthyroidism and ophthalmopathy. The CDR3 regions of TCR beta were amplified from RNA transcripts. When the TCR CDR3 underwent first-round RT-PCR, the HTBI primer set was used. MiXCR was run by TCRdb on the multiplex PCR reads, yielding one entry per CDR3 protein. The sample records fewer than 350,000 distinct CDR3 sequences, around 15% being singletons. The sequenced sample consisted of blood. Every receptor here comes from a woman aged 50 to 60 with Graves' hyperthyroidism that later progressed to Graves' ophthalmopathy.

The J gene is TRBJ2-7, the V gene TRBV4-2, with 7 bases aligning to TRBD2. This CDR3 region has 16 residues. After removal of 0 bases from V and 3 bases from J, the junction contained 8 bases not matched to a gene. CDR1 and CDR2 from the germline V gene are LGHNA and YNFKEQ. CDR3 DNA: TGTGCCAGCAGCCAAGAGGGAGGGAATACGGGCTACGAGCAGTACTTC. This sequence encodes CASSQEGGNTGYEQYF.

This clonotype was picked up many times. It is unclear where the CDR3 begins or ends on the DNA, so no DNA is shown, and the CDR3 is as TCRdb lists it. V is TRBV20-1 and J is TRBJ2-7; the table's TRBD2 call for D was not verified on the DNA. The CDR3 is 13 amino acids in total, end residues counted. Germline lookup yields CDR1 DFQATT and CDR2 SNEGSKA (reference sequence). This CDR3 is CSARDWGSGSRYF.

In its sample, this clonotype was seen a few times. The chain links TRBV9 to TRBJ2-1; 8 bases agree with TRBD1. Germline V gives CDR1 SGDLS, CDR2 YYNGEE. The CDR3 covers 14 residues. V shed 2 bases, J shed 6 bases, and the junction held 4 bases outside the gene matches. CDR3 coding DNA: TGTGCCAGCAGCGTTGGGGACAGGAGCAATGAGCAGTTCTTC. Translation: CASSVGDRSNEQFF. Together with reference TRBV9 and TRBJ2-1, the CDR3 gives the full variable domain: DSGVTQTPKHLITATGQRVTLRCSPRSGDLSVYWYQQSLDQGLQFLIQYYNGEERAKGNILERFSAQQFPDLHSELNLSSLELGDSALYFCASSVGDRSNEQFFGPGTRLTVL.

Many counts were recorded for this clonotype. A junction boundary mismatches the germline segment, possibly from a read error. J is TRBJ2-1 and V is TRBV18; 11 nucleotides agree with TRBD1. CDR1 and CDR2 from the germline V gene are KGHSH and LQKENI. The CDR3 length is 15 residues. Here the CDR3 reads CASSPGQGAYNEQFF. The CDR3 region has the DNA TGCGCCAGCAGCCCTGGACAGGGGGCTTACAATGAGCAGTTCTTC.

This clonotype came up a few times. The chain joins TRBV4-1 to TRBJ1-4; weak D call: TRBD1 (6 bases). The germline gives CDR1 MGHRA, CDR2 YSYEKL. V was pared by 0 bases and J by 4 bases, with 12 bases between. The CDR3 has 16 amino acids. The CDR3 here is CASSQDQQGLNEKLFF. The DNA for the CDR3 is TGCGCCAGCAGCCAAGATCAACAGGGCCTTAATGAAAAACTGTTTTTT.

This clonotype was seen more than once but under ten times. A much larger clone sits a single nucleotide away, making a read error possible. The J gene is TRBJ2-1, the V gene TRBV5-1, with D perhaps assigned TRBD1 or TRBD2 (5 bases each). The V end was cut by 6 bases, the J end by 8 bases, with 18 bases between. Germline loops: CDR1 SGHRS, CDR2 YFSETQ. This CDR3 region has 14 residues. The CDR3 DNA is TGCGCCAGCAAGGAAGGGACCCCGGGACATGAGCAGTTCTTC. Translation: CASKEGTPGHEQFF. Supplemented by reference TRBV5-1 and TRBJ2-1, the full variable domain reads KAGVTQTPRYLIKTRGQQVTLSCSPISGHRSVSWYQQTPGQGLQFLFEYFSETQRNKGNFPGRFSGRQFSNSRSEMNVSTLELGDSALYLCASKEGTPGHEQFFGPGTRLTVL.

This clonotype showed up many times. V usage is TRBV2 and J usage is TRBJ1-1; 12 bases are shared with TRBD1. V lost 7 bases, J lost 8 bases, and 14 bases stayed unmatched. This CDR3 is built from 16 residues. CDR1 and CDR2 (germline): SNHLY, FYNNEI. The CDR3 spells CASITGTGGFLGEAFF. CDR3 nucleotide sequence: TGTGCCAGCATTACCGGGACAGGGGGCTTTTTGGGCGAAGCTTTCTTT.

This rearrangement joins TRBV6-5 to TRBJ1-4; D not certain. Germline loops: CDR1 MNHEY, CDR2 SVGAGI. The CDR3 has 15 amino acids. V lost 0 bases and J 8 bases, leaving 13 bases between the germline ends. DNA for the CDR3: TGTGCCAGCAGTTACTCACAGCGGTACGGGGAAAAACTGTTTTTT. Encoded protein: CASSYSQRYGEKLFF.

This clonotype was counted ten times or more. The rearrangement joins TRBV6-2 or TRBV6-3 to TRBJ2-7, with D perhaps matching TRBD1 (5 bases). The CDR3 length is 17 residues. V lost 0 bases and J 3 bases, leaving 18 bases between the germline ends. Germline V gene data show CDR1 as MNHEY and CDR2 as SVGEGT. CDR3 nucleotide sequence: TGTGCCAGCAGTTACTCAAGAAAAGACAGTTCCCTCTACGAGCAGTACTTC. It encodes CASSYSRKDSSLYEQYF.

There are many counts of this clonotype. V gene TRBV20-1 combines with J gene TRBJ2-5; TRBD2 is a possible D gene (6 bases). The CDR3 covers 12 residues. Deletions cut 7 bases from V and 4 bases from J, with 13 bases between. Germline values: CDR1 DFQATT, CDR2 SNEGSKA (reference sequence). The CDR3 loop reads CSVAEGRETQYF. CDR3 nucleotides: TGCAGTGTAGCGGAGGGGCGAGAGACCCAGTACTTC.

This chain links TRBV7-9 with TRBJ2-7; 9 nucleotides align to TRBD2. Trimming at V came to 3 bases and at J to 2 bases, leaving 8 bases not matched to a gene. The CDR3 consists of 16 residues. The germline gives CDR1 SEHNR, CDR2 FQNEAQ (reference sequence). CDR3 region: CASSFPEREAPYEQYF. The CDR3 bases are TGTGCCAGCAGCTTCCCCGAGCGGGAGGCCCCCTACGAGCAGTACTTC.

This clonotype came up many times. The chain has TRBV3-1 and TRBJ1-4; D is undetermined. V lost 0 bases and J lost 0, with 11 bases in between. CDR1 is LGHDT and CDR2 is YNNKEL in the germline V gene (reference sequence). The CDR3 length is 17 residues. The CDR3 bases are TGTGCCAGCAGCCAAGATTGGACGCCTGCAACTAATGAAAAACTGTTTTTT. Translation: CASSQDWTPATNEKLFF.

This clonotype was picked up many times. This CDR3 reads CASAGAEVYNEQFF. CDR3 bases: TGTGCCAGCGCAGGGGCGGAAGTTTACAATGAGCAGTTCTTC. The chain links TRBV28 to TRBJ2-1; tentatively, D is TRBD1 (6 bases). V gave up 8 bases and J gave up 4 bases, with 15 bases separating them. CDR1 is MDHEN, CDR2 SYDVKM, per germline. The CDR3 loop spans 14 amino acids.

This clonotype was recorded at least ten times. The chain carries TRBV20-1 and TRBJ2-7, with 8 bases matching TRBD2. V trimming: 0 bases; J trimming: 4 bases; junction bases outside the gene matches: 14. Per the germline V gene, CDR1 is DFQATT and CDR2 is SNEGSKA (reference sequence). The CDR3 totals 17 residues. CDR3 in amino acids: CSARDPLLAATGYEQYF. CDR3 nucleotides: TGCAGTGCTAGAGATCCCTTACTAGCGGCCACGGGATACGAGCAGTACTTC.

The table lists this clonotype with many counts. The gene calls are TRBV30 and TRBJ2-2; no firm D call. The V and J ends lost 3 bases and 3 bases respectively, with 5 bases between them. Per the germline V gene, CDR1 is GTSNPN and CDR2 is SVGIG (reference sequence). CDR3 length equals 12 residues. CDR3 region: CAWSRYTGELFF. As DNA, the CDR3 is TGTGCCTGGAGCCGTTACACCGGGGAGCTGTTTTTT.

The chain carries TRBV5-1 and TRBJ2-2; 7 positions agree with TRBD2. This CDR3 is built from 16 residues. Losses at the gene ends were 0 bases for V and 4 bases for J; bases not matched to a gene: 6. Germline assignment: CDR1 SGHRS and CDR2 YFSETQ. The CDR3 nucleotides are TGCGCCAGCAGCTTGGAGGTGGCTAGCGGCACCGGGGAGCTGTTTTTT. Its protein product is CASSLEVASGTGELFF.

This clonotype was picked up a small number of times. The chain employs TRBV4-1 and TRBJ1-2; TRBD1 is a possible D gene (5 bases). Trimming removed 0 bases from V and 0 bases from J, with 8 bases in between. The CDR3 has 15 amino acids. Per germline, CDR1 MGHRA and CDR2 YSYEKL. The CDR3 loop is CASSQDLRANYGYTF. CDR3 in DNA: TGCGCCAGCAGCCAAGATCTCAGGGCTAACTATGGCTACACCTTC.

This clonotype was counted ten times or more. This chain links TRBV7-8 with TRBJ2-1; 10 nucleotides agree with TRBD2. This CDR3 is built from 16 residues. Losses at the gene ends were 2 bases for V and 7 bases for J; bases not matched to a gene: 8. Germline V lookup: CDR1 SGHVS, CDR2 FQNEAQ. For the CDR3, the DNA is TGTGCCAGCAGCTTACAAGCGGGAGGGCCCAGGAATGAGCAGTTCTTC. Translating it yields CASSLQAGGPRNEQFF. Full variable domain (rest looked up from reference TRBV7-8 and TRBJ2-1): GAGVSQSPRYKVAKRGQDVALRCDPISGHVSLFWYQQALGQGPEFLTYFQNEAQLDKSGLPSDRFFAERPEGSVSTLKIQRTQQEDSAVYLCASSLQAGGPRNEQFFGPGTRLTVL.

This clonotype has just a few counts. This clone may be a read error of a much larger clone one base away. The rearrangement uses TRBV2 and TRBJ2-5; D is possibly TRBD1 (6 bases). V gave up 10 bases and J gave up 5 bases, with 23 bases separating them. From germline, CDR1 is SNHLY and CDR2 FYNNEI. The CDR3 loop spans 15 amino acids. CDR3 residues: CATQGSPAPQETQYF. The DNA of the CDR3 is TGTGCCACCCAGGGGTCCCCGGCTCCCCAGGAGACCCAGTACTTC.

The sample holds many counts of this clonotype. This chain connects TRBV2 to TRBJ1-2; perhaps TRBD1 as D (6 bases). Germline loops: CDR1 SNHLY, CDR2 FYNNEI. The CDR3 runs 13 residues. Trimming took 7 bases from V and 1 from J, leaving 10 bases between them. The CDR3 reads CASKPQGNYGYTF. CDR3 coding DNA: TGTGCCAGCAAACCACAGGGTAACTATGGCTACACCTTC.

This clonotype has a handful of counts. J is TRBJ2-7 and V is TRBV9; 8 bases are shared with TRBD2. Germline CDR1 and CDR2: SGDLS and YYNGEE. The J segment lost 2 bases and the V segment lost 4 bases, leaving 5 bases of the junction unmatched. CDR3 length: 14 amino acids. CDR3 sequence: CASSSGLATYEQYF. CDR3 coding DNA: TGTGCCAGCAGCTCCGGACTAGCAACCTACGAGCAGTACTTC.

This chain joins TRBV2 and TRBJ1-5, with TRBD1 matching 10 bases. The CDR3 has 14 amino acids. V lost 7 bases, J lost 6 bases, and 6 bases stayed unmatched. From germline, CDR1 is SNHLY and CDR2 FYNNEI. The CDR3: CASTGQGGPQPQHF. Written as DNA, the CDR3 is TGTGCCAGCACCGGACAGGGGGGCCCTCAGCCCCAGCATTTT.

This clonotype was observed many times. V usage is TRBV27 and J usage is TRBJ2-1, with D maybe TRBD2 (5 bases). From germline, CDR1 is MNHEY and CDR2 SMNVEV (reference sequence). The CDR3 runs to 14 residues. The ends were cut back, 5 bases at V and 6 bases at J, with 14 bases in the middle. Here the CDR3 DNA reads TGTGCCAGCAGTCCCCCAGGCGGGCTCAATGAGCAGTTCTTC. This encodes CASSPPGGLNEQFF.